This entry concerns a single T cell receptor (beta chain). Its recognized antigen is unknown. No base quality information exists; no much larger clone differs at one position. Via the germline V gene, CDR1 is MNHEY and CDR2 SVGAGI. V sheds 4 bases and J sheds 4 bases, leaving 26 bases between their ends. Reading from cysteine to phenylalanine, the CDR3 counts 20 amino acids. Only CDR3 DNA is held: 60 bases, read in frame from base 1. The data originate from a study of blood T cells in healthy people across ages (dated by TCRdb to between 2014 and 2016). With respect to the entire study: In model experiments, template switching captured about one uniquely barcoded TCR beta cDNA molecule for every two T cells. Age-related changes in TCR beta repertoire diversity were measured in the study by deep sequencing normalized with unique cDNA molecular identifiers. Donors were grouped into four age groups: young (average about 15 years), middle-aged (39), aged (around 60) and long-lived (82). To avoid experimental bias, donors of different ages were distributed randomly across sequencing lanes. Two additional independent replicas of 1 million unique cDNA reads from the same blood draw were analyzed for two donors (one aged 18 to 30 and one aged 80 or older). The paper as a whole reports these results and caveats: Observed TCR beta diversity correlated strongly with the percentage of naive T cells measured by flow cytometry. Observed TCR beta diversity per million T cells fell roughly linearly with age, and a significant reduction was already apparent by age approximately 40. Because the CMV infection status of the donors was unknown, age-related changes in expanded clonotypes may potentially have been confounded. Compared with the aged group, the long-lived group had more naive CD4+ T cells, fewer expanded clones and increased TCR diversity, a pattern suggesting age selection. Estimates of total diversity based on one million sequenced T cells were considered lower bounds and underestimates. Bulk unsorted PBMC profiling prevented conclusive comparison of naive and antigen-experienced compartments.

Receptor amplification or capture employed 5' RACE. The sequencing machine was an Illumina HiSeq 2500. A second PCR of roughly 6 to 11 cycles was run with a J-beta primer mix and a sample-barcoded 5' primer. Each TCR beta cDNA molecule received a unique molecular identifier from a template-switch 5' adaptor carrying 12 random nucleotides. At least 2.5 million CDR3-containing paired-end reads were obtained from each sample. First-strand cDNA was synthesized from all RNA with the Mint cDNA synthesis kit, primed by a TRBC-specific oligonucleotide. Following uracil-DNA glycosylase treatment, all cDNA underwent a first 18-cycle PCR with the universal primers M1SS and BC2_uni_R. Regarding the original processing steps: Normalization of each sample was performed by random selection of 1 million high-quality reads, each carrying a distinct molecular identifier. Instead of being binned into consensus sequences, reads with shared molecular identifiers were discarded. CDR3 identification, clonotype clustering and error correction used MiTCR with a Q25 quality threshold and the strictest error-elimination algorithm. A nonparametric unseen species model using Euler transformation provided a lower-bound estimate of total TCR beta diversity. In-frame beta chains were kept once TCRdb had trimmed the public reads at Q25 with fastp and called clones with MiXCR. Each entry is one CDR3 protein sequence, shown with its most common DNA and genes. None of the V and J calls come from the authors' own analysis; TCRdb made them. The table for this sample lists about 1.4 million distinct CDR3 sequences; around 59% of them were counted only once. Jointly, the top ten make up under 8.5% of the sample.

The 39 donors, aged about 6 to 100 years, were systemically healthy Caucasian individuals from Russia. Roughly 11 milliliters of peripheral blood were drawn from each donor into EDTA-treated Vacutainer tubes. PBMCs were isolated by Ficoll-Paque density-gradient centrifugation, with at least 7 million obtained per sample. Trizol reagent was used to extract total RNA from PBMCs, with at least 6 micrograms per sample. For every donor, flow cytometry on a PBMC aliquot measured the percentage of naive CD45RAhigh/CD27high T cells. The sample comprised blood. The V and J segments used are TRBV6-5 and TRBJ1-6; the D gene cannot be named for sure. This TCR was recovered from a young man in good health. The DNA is TGTGCCAGCAGTTCTCCCCCCCCGGGCAGGCCCCAGTTATATAATTCACCCCTCCACTTT. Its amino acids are CASSSPPPGRPQLYNSPLHF.